These 20 T cell receptor beta chains came from one sample sequenced in a study of blood T cell repertoires in COVID-19. Measured with immunoSEQ multiplex PCR; TCRdb has only the in-frame clones, and not every one. The sample includes about 180,000 clones, 80% to 90% of them seen just once. The sequenced sample was peripheral blood. These receptors came from a human donor with active or convalescent COVID-19. The donor label of this sample is uncertain.

The genes are TRBV18 and TRBJ2-3; D gene uncertain. This CDR3 has 15 residues. Trimming left V 6 bases short and J 0 bases short, with 13 bases between. Per germline, CDR1 KGHSH and CDR2 LQKENI. Here the CDR3 reads CASSRVGSSTDTQYF. The CDR3 nucleotides are TGTGCCAGCTCCCGCGTCGGGTCTAGCACAGATACGCAGTATTTT.

V gene TRBV5-1 combines with J gene TRBJ1-5, with no clear D. The ends were cut back, 0 bases at V and 2 bases at J, with 6 bases in the middle. This CDR3 has 14 residues. From germline, CDR1 is SGHRS and CDR2 YFSETQ. DNA for the CDR3: TGCGCCAGCAGCTTGGGTGAGGGCAATCAGCCCCAGCATTTT. It is translated as CASSLGEGNQPQHF.

The chain couples TRBV2 to TRBJ1-6, with D unresolved. The CDR3 length is 16 residues. CDR1 and CDR2 (germline): SNHLY, FYNNEI. The germline V and J ends were trimmed by 0 bases and 7 bases, with 13 bases remaining between them. DNA for the CDR3: TGTGCCAGCAGTGAAGCTGGTGCAAGAGGGAATTCACCCCTCCACTTT. It specifies CASSEAGARGNSPLHF. The full variable domain, rest sourced from reference TRBV2 and TRBJ1-6, is EPEVTQTPSHQVTQMGQEVILRCVPISNHLYFYWYRQILGQKVEFLVSFYNNEISEKSEIFDDQFSVERPDGSNFTLKIRSTKLEDSAMYFCASSEAGARGNSPLHFGNGTRLTVT.

The genes are TRBV5-6 and TRBJ1-5; tentatively, D is TRBD1 (6 bases). This CDR3 is 14 amino acids long. Trimming pared 4 bases from V and 3 bases from J, leaving 11 bases between. Germline CDR1 SGHDT, CDR2 YYEEEE. The DNA of the CDR3 is TGTGCCAGCAGCGTACAGGGCTTCAATCAGCCCCAGCATTTT. This translates into CASSVQGFNQPQHF.

This clone turned up a few times. This sequence joins TRBV19 and TRBJ1-5; D is unclear. The CDR3 has 16 amino acids. The V and J ends lost 4 bases and 7 bases respectively, with 20 bases between them. CDR1 is LNHDA, CDR2 SQIVND, per germline (reference sequence). The CDR3 DNA reads TGTGCCAGTAGTAAGATTGCTCCCGGGTTTAGCCAGCCCCAGCATTTT. Translation: CASSKIAPGFSQPQHF.

The chain couples TRBV24-1 to TRBJ2-2; unclear D gene. CDR1 and CDR2 (germline): KGHDR, SFDVKD. Trimming cost V 0 bases and J 1 base, with 8 bases left between them. The CDR3 sequence is 16 residues long. The CDR3 DNA follows: TGTGCCACCAGTGATTTGTTTCCAGAGAACACCGGGGAGCTGTTTTTT. Protein: CATSDLFPENTGELFF.

The chain recombines TRBV21-1 with TRBJ2-2; whether TRBD2, the table's D call, matches the DNA was not checked. TRBV21-1 constitutes a pseudogene. This CDR3 has 18 residues. This chain's CDR3 is CASSKVRTSGRCTGELFF. The CDR3 DNA is TGTGCCAGCAGCAAAGTGCGGACTAGCGGGAGGTGCACCGGGGAGCTGTTTTTT.

This chain joins TRBV6-5 and TRBJ1-2, with D unclear. Germline CDR1 reads MNHEY; CDR2 reads SVGAGI. The CDR3 contains 11 residues. Trimming cost V 9 bases and J 1 base, with 6 bases left between them. In nucleotides, the CDR3 is TGTGCCAGTACCTATAACTATGGCTACACCTTC. Amino acids: CASTYNYGYTF.

The chain has TRBV28 and TRBJ2-3; 8 nucleotides align to TRBD2. After removal of 8 bases from V and 3 bases from J, the junction contained 4 bases not matched to a gene. The CDR3 is 13 amino acids. CDR1 and CDR2 (germline): MDHEN, SYDVKM. The CDR3: CASGGLETDTQYF. Here the CDR3 DNA reads TGTGCCAGCGGGGGACTAGAGACAGATACGCAGTATTTT.

The chain recombines TRBV5-4 with TRBJ2-7; the D gene is possibly TRBD1 (6 bases). With 4 bases removed from V and 2 bases from J, the gap between germline ends came to 10 bases. CDR3 length equals 13 residues. Per germline, CDR1 SGHNT and CDR2 YYREEE (reference sequence). CDR3 bases: TGTGCCAGCAGCCGTGGACAGACCTACGAGCAGTACTTC. As protein: CASSRGQTYEQYF.

The V call is TRBV28, the J call TRBJ2-1, with a tentative D call TRBD2 (5 bases). Germline V gene data show CDR1 as MDHEN and CDR2 as SYDVKM. V gave up 5 bases and J gave up 0 bases, with 11 bases separating them. The CDR3 is made up of 15 amino acids. The DNA for the CDR3 is TGTGCCAGCAGTACAGTTGGGAGCTCCTACAATGAGCAGTTCTTC. Protein sequence: CASSTVGSSYNEQFF.

As regards this clone: Other DNA variants within this sample encode the same CDR3. The rearrangement joins TRBV18 to TRBJ2-7, with TRBD1 matching over 10 bases. Germline CDR1 KGHSH, CDR2 LQKENI. With V trimmed by 2 bases and J by 4 bases, 2 bases remained unmatched. The CDR3 covers 14 residues. The CDR3 here is CASSPGTGAYEQYF. For the CDR3, the DNA is TGTGCCAGCTCACCAGGGACAGGGGCTTACGAGCAGTACTTC.

The chain uses TRBV10-3 and TRBJ1-1; D is ambiguous. The CDR3 is 15 amino acids. The V gene's germline CDR1 is ENHRY and CDR2 SYGVKD. Trimming stripped 6 bases from V and 1 base from J, with 15 bases between. CDR3 bases: TGTGCCATCAGGGCCCGGGGAGATAGGAACACTGAAGCTTTCTTT. Its protein is CAIRARGDRNTEAFF.

V gene TRBV27 combines with J gene TRBJ1-6; D remains unclear. Per the germline V gene, CDR1 is MNHEY and CDR2 is SMNVEV (reference sequence). The CDR3 covers 16 residues. V was cut by 2 bases and J by 7 bases, with 15 bases left in between. The CDR3 nucleotides are TGTGCCAGCAGTTTACAGTTCGGGTTCGGGAATTCACCCCTCCACTTT. Residues: CASSLQFGFGNSPLHF.

The V call is TRBV7-2, the J call TRBJ2-1; TRBD1 matches 7 bases. Unmatched junction bases numbered 2, after V lost 5 bases and J lost 1 base. Germline V gene sequence: CDR1 SGHTA, CDR2 FQGNSA. The CDR3 has 14 residues. DNA of the CDR3: TGTGCCAGCAGCAACAGGGGTTCCTACAATGAGCAGTTCTTC. This encodes CASSNRGSYNEQFF.

The chain has TRBV11-3 and TRBJ2-5, with TRBD1 matching 8 bases. The germline V gene encodes CDR1 SGHNT and CDR2 YENEEA. Unmatched junction bases numbered 10, after V lost 2 bases and J lost 8 bases. The CDR3 has 15 residues. CDR3 region: CASSLSDRGAPTQYF. CDR3 coding DNA: TGTGCCAGCAGCTTATCCGACAGGGGCGCCCCTACCCAGTACTTC.

This clone was seen more than once but under ten times. The chain couples TRBV10-3 to TRBJ1-2; 8 nucleotides agree with TRBD1. Germline lookup yields CDR1 ENHRY and CDR2 SYGVKD. Trimming at V came to 5 bases and at J to 7 bases, leaving 3 bases not matched to a gene. This CDR3 contains 12 residues. This CDR3 reads CAISQTGVGYTF. CDR3 DNA: TGTGCCATCAGTCAGACAGGGGTTGGCTACACCTTC.

The chain recombines TRBV11-2 with TRBJ1-5; D may be TRBD1 (6 bases). Germline CDR1 SGHAT, CDR2 FQNNGV. Trimming took 4 bases from V and 4 from J, leaving 11 bases between them. The length of the CDR3 is 14 residues. The CDR3 sequence: CASSSLDSNQPQHF. CDR3 in DNA: TGTGCCAGCAGCTCATTGGACAGTAATCAGCCCCAGCATTTT.

The chain links TRBV7-9 to TRBJ2-2, with 9 bases that match TRBD1. Germline CDR1 and CDR2: SEHNR and FQNEAQ (reference sequence). V shed 6 bases and J 3 bases; nucleotides not matched to a gene: 8. The CDR3 sequence is 16 residues long. CDR3 sequence (DNA): TGTGCCAGCAGTTTGGCACAGGGGGCGGACACCGGGGAGCTGTTTTTT. This encodes CASSLAQGADTGELFF.

The gene calls are TRBV5-1 and TRBJ2-7; 8 bases align to TRBD2. CDR3 length: 14 residues. V shed 2 bases, J shed 4 bases, and the junction held 5 bases outside the gene matches. Germline loops: CDR1 SGHRS, CDR2 YFSETQ. CDR3 region: CASSLEGTRYEQYF. As DNA, the CDR3 is TGCGCCAGCAGCTTAGAAGGGACTAGGTACGAGCAGTACTTC.